This TCR beta chain was captured by sequencing in a study of T-cell memory formation after mild COVID-19. In TCRdb, the 5' RACE reads were re-called with MiXCR into one record per CDR3 protein. The sample lists a few hundred thousand distinct CDR3 sequences; approximately 14% were seen once. Germline V CDR1 and CDR2: SNHLY, FYNNEI. V was pared by 4 bases and J by 0 bases, with 9 bases between. The CDR3 loop spans 14 amino acids. The sequence was obtained from a man younger than 35 who had mild COVID-19 (a few samples of this study predate the infection). Cell type and time point are not known. The chain has TRBV2 and TRBJ1-1; unclear D gene. The specimen sequenced was PBMCs or a T cell subset sorted from them (not recorded which). DNA of the CDR3: TGTGCCAGCAGTGTTAGGCAGATGAACACTGAAGCTTTCTTT. This gives the protein CASSVRQMNTEAFF.